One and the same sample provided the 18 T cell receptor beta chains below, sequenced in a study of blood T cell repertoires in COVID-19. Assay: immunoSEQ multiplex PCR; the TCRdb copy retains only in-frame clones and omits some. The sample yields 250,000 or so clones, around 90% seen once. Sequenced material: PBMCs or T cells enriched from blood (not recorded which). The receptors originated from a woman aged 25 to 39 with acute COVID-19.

CDR3 sequence reads: CASSLGETYEQYF. In DNA, the CDR3 is TGTGCCAGCAGCTTAGGGGAGACCTACGAGCAGTACTTC. V gene TRBV7-3 combines with J gene TRBJ2-7; maybe TRBD2 (5 bases). Trimming removed 2 bases at V and 2 bases at J, with 7 bases between. Germline loops: CDR1 SGHTA, CDR2 FQGTGA. This CDR3 region has 13 residues.

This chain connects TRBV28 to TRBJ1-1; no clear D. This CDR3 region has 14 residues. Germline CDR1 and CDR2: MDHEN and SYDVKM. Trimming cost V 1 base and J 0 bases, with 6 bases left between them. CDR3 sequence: CASSLSRLNTEAFF. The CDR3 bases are TGTGCCAGCAGTTTATCGCGTTTGAACACTGAAGCTTTCTTT.

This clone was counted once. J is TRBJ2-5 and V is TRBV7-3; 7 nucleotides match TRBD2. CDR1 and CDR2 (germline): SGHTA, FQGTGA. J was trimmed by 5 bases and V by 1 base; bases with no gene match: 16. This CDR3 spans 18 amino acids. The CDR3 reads CASSLRPPNRVRGETQYF. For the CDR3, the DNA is TGTGCCAGCAGCTTAAGGCCACCGAATCGGGTGCGGGGGGAGACCCAGTACTTC.

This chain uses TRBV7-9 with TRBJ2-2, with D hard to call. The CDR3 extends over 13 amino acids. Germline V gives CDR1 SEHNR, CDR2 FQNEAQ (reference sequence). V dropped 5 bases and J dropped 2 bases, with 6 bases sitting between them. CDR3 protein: CASSLSNTGELFF. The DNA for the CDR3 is TGTGCCAGCAGCCTCTCCAACACCGGGGAGCTGTTTTTT.

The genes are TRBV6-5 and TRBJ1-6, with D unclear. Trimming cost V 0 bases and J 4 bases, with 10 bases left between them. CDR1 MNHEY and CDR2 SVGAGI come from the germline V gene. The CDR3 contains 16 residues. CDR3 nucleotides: TGTGCCAGCAGTTACTCCCCAGTAGCTTATAATTCACCCCTCCACTTT. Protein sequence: CASSYSPVAYNSPLHF.

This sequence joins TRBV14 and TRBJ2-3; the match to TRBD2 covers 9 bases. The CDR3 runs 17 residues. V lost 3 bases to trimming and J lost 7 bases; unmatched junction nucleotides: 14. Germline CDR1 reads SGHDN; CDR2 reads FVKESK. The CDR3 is CASSQTRASGTLNTQYF. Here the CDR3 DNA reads TGTGCCAGCAGCCAGACTAGGGCTAGCGGGACTCTGAATACGCAGTATTTT.

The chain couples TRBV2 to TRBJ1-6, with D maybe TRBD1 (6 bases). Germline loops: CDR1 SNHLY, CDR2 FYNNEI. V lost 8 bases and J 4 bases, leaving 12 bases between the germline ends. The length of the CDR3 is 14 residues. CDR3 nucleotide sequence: TGTGCCAGCCTCAGGGGCGTTTATAATTCACCCCTCCACTTT. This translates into CASLRGVYNSPLHF.

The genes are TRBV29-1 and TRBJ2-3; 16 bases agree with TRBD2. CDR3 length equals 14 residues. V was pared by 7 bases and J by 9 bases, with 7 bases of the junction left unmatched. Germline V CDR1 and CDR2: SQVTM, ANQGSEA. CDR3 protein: CSAGTSGRAVTQYF. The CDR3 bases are TGCAGCGCCGGGACTAGCGGGAGGGCGGTGACGCAGTATTTT.

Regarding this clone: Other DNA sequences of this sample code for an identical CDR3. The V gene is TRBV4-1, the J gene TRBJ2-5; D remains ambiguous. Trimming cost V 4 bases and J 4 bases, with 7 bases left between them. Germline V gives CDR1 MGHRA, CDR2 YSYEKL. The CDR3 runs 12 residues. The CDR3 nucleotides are TGCGCCAGCAGCCCCGCCGGAGAGACCCAGTACTTC. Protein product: CASSPAGETQYF.

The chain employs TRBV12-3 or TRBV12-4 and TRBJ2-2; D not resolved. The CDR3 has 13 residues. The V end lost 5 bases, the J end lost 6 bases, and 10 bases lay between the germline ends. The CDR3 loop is CASSPGRAGELFF. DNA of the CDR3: TGTGCCAGCAGTCCCGGCCGGGCCGGGGAGCTGTTTTTT.

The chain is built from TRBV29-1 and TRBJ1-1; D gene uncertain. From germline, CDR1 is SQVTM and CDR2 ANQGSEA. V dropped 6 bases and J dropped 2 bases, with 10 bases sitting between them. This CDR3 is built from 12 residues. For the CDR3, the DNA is TGCAGCGTGGTCAGAGGAAACACTGAAGCTTTCTTT. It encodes CSVVRGNTEAFF. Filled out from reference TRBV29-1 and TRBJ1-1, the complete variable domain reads SAVISQKPSRDICQRGTSLTIQCQVDSQVTMMFWYRQQPGQSLTLIATANQGSEATYESGFVIDKFPISRPNLTFSTLTVSNMSPEDSSIYLCSVVRGNTEAFFGQGTRLTVV.

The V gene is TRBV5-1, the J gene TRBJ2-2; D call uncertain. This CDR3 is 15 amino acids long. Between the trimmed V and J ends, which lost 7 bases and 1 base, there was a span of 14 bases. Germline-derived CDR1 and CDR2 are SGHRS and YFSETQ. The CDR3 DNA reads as TGCGCCAGCTCGATCTTAAGACAGAACACCGGGGAGCTGTTTTTT. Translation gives CASSILRQNTGELFF.

The CDR3 sequence: CAISEQVAGARGEQYF. For the CDR3, the DNA is TGTGCCATCAGTGAACAGGTAGCGGGAGCCAGGGGCGAGCAGTACTTC. This chain links TRBV10-3 with TRBJ2-7, with 9 positions matching TRBD2. Germline V lookup: CDR1 ENHRY, CDR2 SYGVKD. Trimming removed 3 bases from V and 6 bases from J; junction bases left unmatched: 12. The length of the CDR3 is 16 residues.

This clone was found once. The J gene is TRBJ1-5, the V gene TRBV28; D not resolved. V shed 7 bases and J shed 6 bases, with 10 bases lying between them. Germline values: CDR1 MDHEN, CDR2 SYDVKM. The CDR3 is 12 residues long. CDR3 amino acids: CASTAGVQPQHF. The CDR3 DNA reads TGTGCCAGCACGGCGGGAGTTCAGCCCCAGCATTTT.

The CDR3 sequence: CASSPGTERTDTQYF. The CDR3 DNA follows: TGTGCCAGCAGCCCCGGGACAGAGCGCACAGATACGCAGTATTTT. The chain couples TRBV5-4 to TRBJ2-3; 7 positions match TRBD1. The CDR3 has 15 residues. Germline V CDR1 and CDR2: SGHNT, YYREEE (reference sequence). V lost 4 bases, J lost 1 base, and 6 bases stayed unmatched.

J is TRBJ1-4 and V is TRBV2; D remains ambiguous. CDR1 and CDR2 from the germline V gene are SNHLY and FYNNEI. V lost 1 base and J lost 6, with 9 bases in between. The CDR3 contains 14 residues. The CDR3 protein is CASSEGPFHEKLFF. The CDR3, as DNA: TGTGCCAGCAGTGAAGGGCCATTCCATGAAAAACTGTTTTTT.

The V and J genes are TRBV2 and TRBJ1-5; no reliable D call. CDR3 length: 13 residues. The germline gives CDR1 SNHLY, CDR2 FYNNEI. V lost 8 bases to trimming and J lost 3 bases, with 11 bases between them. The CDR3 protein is CASVREPNQPQHF. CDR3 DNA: TGTGCCAGCGTACGGGAACCCAATCAGCCCCAGCATTTT. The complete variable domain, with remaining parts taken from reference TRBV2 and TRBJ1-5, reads EPEVTQTPSHQVTQMGQEVILRCVPISNHLYFYWYRQILGQKVEFLVSFYNNEISEKSEIFDDQFSVERPDGSNFTLKIRSTKLEDSAMYFCASVREPNQPQHFGDGTRLSIL.

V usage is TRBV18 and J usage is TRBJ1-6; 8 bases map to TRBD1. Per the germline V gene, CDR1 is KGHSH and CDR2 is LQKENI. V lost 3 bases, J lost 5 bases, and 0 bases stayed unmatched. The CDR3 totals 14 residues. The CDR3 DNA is TGTGCCAGCTCACCGACAGGGGATAATTCACCCCTCCACTTT. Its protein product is CASSPTGDNSPLHF.